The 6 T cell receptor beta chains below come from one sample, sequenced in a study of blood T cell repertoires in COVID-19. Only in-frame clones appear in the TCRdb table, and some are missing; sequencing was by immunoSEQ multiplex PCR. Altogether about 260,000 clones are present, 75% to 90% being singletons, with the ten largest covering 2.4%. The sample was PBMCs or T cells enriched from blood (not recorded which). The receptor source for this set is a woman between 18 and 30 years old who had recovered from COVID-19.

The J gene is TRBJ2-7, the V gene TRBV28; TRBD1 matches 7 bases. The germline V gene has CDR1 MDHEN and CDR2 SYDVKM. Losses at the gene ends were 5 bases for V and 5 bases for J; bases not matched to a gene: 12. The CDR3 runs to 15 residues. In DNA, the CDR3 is TGTGCCAGCAGTGGCTATTCCCGACAGGGCGACGAGCAGTACTTC. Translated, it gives CASSGYSRQGDEQYF.

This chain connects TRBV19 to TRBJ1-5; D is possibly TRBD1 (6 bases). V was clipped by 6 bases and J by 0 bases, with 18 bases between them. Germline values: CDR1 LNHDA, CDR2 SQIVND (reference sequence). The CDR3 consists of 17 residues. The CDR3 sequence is CASSLGQNIYSNQPQHF. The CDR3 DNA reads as TGTGCCAGTAGCTTGGGACAAAACATCTATAGCAATCAGCCCCAGCATTTT.

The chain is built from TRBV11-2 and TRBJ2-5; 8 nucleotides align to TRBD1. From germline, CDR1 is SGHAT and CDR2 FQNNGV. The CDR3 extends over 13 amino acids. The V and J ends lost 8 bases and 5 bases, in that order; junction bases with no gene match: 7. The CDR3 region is CASCPGGSETQYF. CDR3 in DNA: TGTGCCAGCTGCCCAGGGGGCTCGGAGACCCAGTACTTC.

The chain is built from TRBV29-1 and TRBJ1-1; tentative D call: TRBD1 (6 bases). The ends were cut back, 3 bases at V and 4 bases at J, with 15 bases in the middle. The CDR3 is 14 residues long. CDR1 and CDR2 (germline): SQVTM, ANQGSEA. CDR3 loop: CSVDHGGAGTEAFF. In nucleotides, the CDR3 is TGCAGCGTTGACCATGGGGGGGCGGGCACTGAAGCTTTCTTT.

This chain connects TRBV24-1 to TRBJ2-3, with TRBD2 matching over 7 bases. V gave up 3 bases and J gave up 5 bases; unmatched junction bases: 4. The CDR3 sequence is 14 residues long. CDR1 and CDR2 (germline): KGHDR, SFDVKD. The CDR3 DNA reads TGTGCCACCAGTGATCGATGGGGGGGAGATACGCAGTATTTT. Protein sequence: CATSDRWGGDTQYF.

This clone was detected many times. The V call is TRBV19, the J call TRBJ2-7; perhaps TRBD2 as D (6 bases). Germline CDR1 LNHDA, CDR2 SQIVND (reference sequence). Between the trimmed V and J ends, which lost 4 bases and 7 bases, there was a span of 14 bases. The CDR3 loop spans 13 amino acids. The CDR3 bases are TGTGCCAGTAGTACCCGGGACTCGGGGGAGCAGTACTTC. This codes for CASSTRDSGEQYF.